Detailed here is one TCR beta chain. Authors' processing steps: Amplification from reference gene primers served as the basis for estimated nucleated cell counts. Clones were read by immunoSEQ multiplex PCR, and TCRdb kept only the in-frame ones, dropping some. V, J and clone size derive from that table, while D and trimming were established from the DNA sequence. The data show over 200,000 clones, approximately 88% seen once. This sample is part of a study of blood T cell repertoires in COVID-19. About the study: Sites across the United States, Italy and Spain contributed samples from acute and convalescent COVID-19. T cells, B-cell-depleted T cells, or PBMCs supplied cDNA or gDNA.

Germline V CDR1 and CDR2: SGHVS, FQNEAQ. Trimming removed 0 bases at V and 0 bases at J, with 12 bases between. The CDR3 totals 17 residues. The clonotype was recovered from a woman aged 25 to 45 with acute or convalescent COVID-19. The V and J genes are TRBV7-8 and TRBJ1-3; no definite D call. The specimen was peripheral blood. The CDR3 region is CASSLANSRSSGNTIYF. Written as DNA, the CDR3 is TGTGCCAGCAGCTTAGCTAACAGCCGCTCCTCTGGAAACACCATATATTTT.